This TCR beta chain stems from a study of shared clonotypes between healthy human individuals. Overall study findings and caveats: Sequencing depth was expected to influence donor clonotype sharing.

Assay execution proceeded at the deep level. TCRdb's copy holds only in-frame clones and misses some; the assay was immunoSEQ multiplex PCR. The table shows hundreds of thousands of clones, with around 92% occurring only once. Details on this clone: The antigen remains unidentified.

Terminally differentiated effector memory CD45RA+ cells were excluded by CCR7 positive selection of CD45RO-negative cells. The TCR originated in a young man in good health. Sequencing was done on a sample of naive CD8+ T cells sorted from blood.

The CDR3 spells CASILAGGIDTQYF. The CDR3 region has the DNA TGTGCCAGCATACTAGCGGGAGGGATAGATACGCAGTATTTT. V is TRBV28 and J is TRBJ2-3, with 13 bases fitting TRBD2. Per germline, CDR1 MDHEN and CDR2 SYDVKM. The V gene end was trimmed by 7 bases and the J gene end by 5 bases; junction bases not matched to a gene: 3. The CDR3 is made up of 14 amino acids.